This TCR beta chain was identified during a study of T cells in Graves' hyperthyroidism and ophthalmopathy. Amplified regions were TCR beta CDR3 sequences from RNA transcripts. TCR CDR3 regions were first amplified by RT-PCR with HTBI primers. One entry per CDR3 protein, called by TCRdb with MiXCR from the multiplex PCR reads. The sample consists of approximately 100,000 distinct CDR3 sequences, about 40% of them appearing once. In this sample, this clonotype turned up many times. The antigen is unknown. Study-wide findings and caveats: Most expanded thyroid clonotypes above 0.001 also appeared in blood.

Each patient was aged 18 to 65 and had newly diagnosed hyperthyroidism of under 2 months' duration. Those patients with uncontrolled infection, other autoimmune disease, pregnancy or lactation were excluded. This sequence originates from a woman in her 30s with Graves' hyperthyroidism. Sample: peripheral blood or thyroid tissue (not recorded which).

For the CDR3, the DNA is TGTGCCAGTAGTATTCGAATGAACACTGAAGCTTTCTTT. This codes for CASSIRMNTEAFF. The chain carries TRBV19 and TRBJ1-1, with unresolved D. Germline assignment: CDR1 LNHDA and CDR2 SQIVND (reference sequence). The CDR3 sequence is 13 residues long. Trimming removed 3 bases at V and 0 bases at J, with 5 bases between. Drawing the rest from reference TRBV19 and TRBJ1-1, the complete variable domain is DGGITQSPKYLFRKEGQNVTLSCEQNLNHDAMYWYRQDPGQGLRLIYYSQIVNDFQKGDIAEGYSVSREKKESFPLTVTSAQKNPTAFYLCASSIRMNTEAFFGQGTRLTVV.